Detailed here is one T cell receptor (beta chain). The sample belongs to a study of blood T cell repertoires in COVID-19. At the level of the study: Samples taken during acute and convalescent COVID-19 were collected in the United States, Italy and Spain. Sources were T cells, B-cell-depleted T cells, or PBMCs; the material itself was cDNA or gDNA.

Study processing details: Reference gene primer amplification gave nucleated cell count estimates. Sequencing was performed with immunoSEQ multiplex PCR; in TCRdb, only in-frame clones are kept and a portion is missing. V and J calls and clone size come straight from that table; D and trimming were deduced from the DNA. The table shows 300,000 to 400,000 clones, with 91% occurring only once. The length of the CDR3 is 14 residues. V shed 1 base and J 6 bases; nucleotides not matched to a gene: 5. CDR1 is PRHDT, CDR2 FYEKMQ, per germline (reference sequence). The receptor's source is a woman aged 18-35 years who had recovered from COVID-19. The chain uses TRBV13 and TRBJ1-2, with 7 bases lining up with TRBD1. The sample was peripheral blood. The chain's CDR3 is CASSLVNRGHGYTF. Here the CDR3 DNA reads TGTGCCAGCAGCTTAGTAAACAGGGGCCATGGCTACACCTTC.